This T cell receptor beta chain was identified in a study of CD8 T cells in ankylosing spondylitis. Study observations and caveats: Relatively rare in peripheral blood, disease-linked clones were also CD8+. The clones that were linked to disease were reported to be significantly enriched in matched synovial fluid samples from ankylosing spondylitis patients. Typical of ankylosing spondylitis blood, it appeared, was a TCR beta motif of eight highly homologous variants. Previously reported in reactive arthritis synovial fluid and blood were some of the motif variants.

The CDR3 consists of 15 residues. CDR1 is SGHRS, CDR2 YFSETQ, per germline. The junction had 3 bases not matched to a gene; V was cut back by 4 bases and J by 0 bases. This clonotype was recorded a few times. Its antigen remains unknown. Making the TCR beta libraries involved quantitative 5'-RACE with molecular barcodes. Each CDR3 protein is one row after TCRdb ran MiXCR on the 5' RACE reads. The table shows 200,000 to 250,000 distinct CDR3 sequences, with about a sixth occurring only once. The origin of this receptor is a male donor with ankylosing spondylitis. Material: blood, either unsorted or a sorted T cell fraction (not recorded which). This chain uses TRBV5-1 with TRBJ2-1; 8 bases are shared with TRBD2. CDR3 sequence (DNA): TGCGCCAGCAGCCCGGGACTAGACTCCTACAATGAGCAGTTCTTC. Translation: CASSPGLDSYNEQFF.